This T cell receptor beta chain was retrieved from a study of radiotherapy plus CTLA-4 blockade in lung cancer. Overall study results and limits: Response, reportedly, was best predicted by interferon-beta along with early blood T cell clone dynamics.

Regarding this clone: Its antigen is undetermined.

Libraries were prepared by immunoSEQ multiplex PCR; TCRdb keeps only in-frame clonotypes and omits some of them. The profile shows approximately 75,000 clones, over 65% of them singletons. The origin of this receptor is a human donor with non-small cell lung cancer who had a complete response to radiotherapy plus ipilimumab. The sequences come from peripheral blood, collected from a patient treated with radiotherapy plus ipilimumab.

The CDR3 nucleotides read TGCGCCAGCAGCCAAGGGACAGGGGCGATATTGGATACGCAGTATTTT. It codes for CASSQGTGAILDTQYF. The chain combines TRBV4-1 with TRBJ2-3; 9 nucleotides line up with TRBD1. This CDR3 is 16 amino acids long. V shed 1 base, J shed 6 bases, and the junction held 8 bases outside the gene matches. The germline gives CDR1 MGHRA, CDR2 YSYEKL.